Detailed here is one T cell receptor beta chain. The antigen remains unidentified. The assay used deep level. Repertoires were generated with immunoSEQ multiplex PCR, while TCRdb's copy carries only in-frame clones and drops some. The sample carries about 710,000 clones, 55% to 85% recorded once. This entry is derived from a study of shared clonotypes between healthy human individuals. For the study at large: Each donor had three CD4 naive, three CD4 memory, two CD8 naive and one CD8 memory plate. Study findings and constraints: A handful of donors shared about 5% of their naive CD4 clonotypes. Since donors were few, the genetic and exposure-history diversity represented was limited.

The sample consisted of memory CD4+ T cells sorted from blood. This sample's subset: CD45RA-negative fraction. The sequence was collected from a woman in her twenties or thirties in good health.

This CDR3 is CASSFGLAEGGTDTQYF. The CDR3 region has the DNA TGTGCCAGCAGTTTCGGTCTAGCGGAGGGGGGCACAGATACGCAGTATTTT. The chain links TRBV27 to TRBJ2-3; perhaps TRBD2 as D (7 bases). Germline V gives CDR1 MNHEY, CDR2 SMNVEV (reference sequence). The CDR3 length is 17 residues. Trimming cost V 3 bases and J 1 base, with 17 bases left between them.